These T cell receptor beta chains were read from a single sample in a study of cytomegalovirus exposure and HLA in healthy donors. Data came from immunoSEQ multiplex PCR; TCRdb stores just in-frame clones and leaves some out. The profile shows 95,000 to 150,000 clones, approximately 72% of them singletons. Sequencing was carried out using PBMCs. The receptors derive from a man aged 18 to 35 in good health and CMV-seronegative. Each CDR3 is given with its conserved first and last residue. The order of the fields is D gene, J gene, clone size, V gene, CDR3 DNA, CDR3 protein. A D gene is named only where the DNA matches it firmly. Size tells how often a clone was seen (once, few, many) or the class of an expanded clone, and some rows leave it out.

- TRBJ2-1 few TRBV28 TGTGCCAGCAGTTCTCCGGGACTGCAGTACAATGAGCAGTTCTTC CASSSPGLQYNEQFF
TRBD2 TRBJ2-7 - TRBV5-1 TGCGCCAGCAGCTCAGGACTAGCGGGGGCGTATGAGCAGTACTTC CASSSGLAGAYEQYF
- TRBJ1-5 - TRBV19 - CASSILAWAPNQPQHF
TRBD2 TRBJ2-7 - TRBV9 TGTGCCAGCAGGGGGACTAGCGGGGACTACGAGCAGTACTTC CASRGTSGDYEQYF
- TRBJ1-2 - TRBV9 TGTGCCAGCAGGTTTACCGGGACATCTCATGGCTACACCTTC CASRFTGTSHGYTF
TRBD1 TRBJ2-7 - TRBV11-2 TGTGCCAGCAGCTTAGTTTTTGGGGGACAGAACTACGAGCAGTACTTC CASSLVFGGQNYEQYF
- TRBJ2-5 few TRBV15 TGTGCCACCAGCAGAGATGGGACACACGAGACCCAGTACTTC CATSRDGTHETQYF
TRBD2 TRBJ2-7 - TRBV7-2 TGTGCCAGCAGCCGGATATATCCGGGACTAGCGGGAGGGTTCCACGAGCAGTACTTC CASSRIYPGLAGGFHEQYF
TRBD2 TRBJ2-5 - TRBV10-1 TGCGCCAGCAGTGAGTCGAGCGGGAGGGAGACCCAGTACTTC CASSESSGRETQYF
TRBD2 TRBJ2-2 - TRBV6-5 TGTGCCACCGCGGGGGGCGCGCCCACCGGGGAGCTGTTTTTT CATAGGAPTGELFF
TRBD2 TRBJ2-2 - TRBV5-4 TGTGCCAGCACCCGGGGGGGGGCGGTCACCGGGGAGCTGTTTTTT CASTRGGAVTGELFF
- TRBJ2-7 once TRBV7-9 TGTTCCAGCAGCTATTCCAGCTACGAGCAGTACTTC CSSSYSSYEQYF
TRBD2 TRBJ2-1 few TRBV19 TGTGCCAGTAGTTTGGGACTAGCGGGGGGCGATGAGCAGTTCTTC CASSLGLAGGDEQFF
TRBD2 TRBJ2-5 - TRBV30 TGTGCCGGACCTTGTGGCGAGCGCGGGAGGGGTCTAGAAGAGACCCAGTACTTC CAGPCGERGRGLEETQYF
- TRBJ1-1 few TRBV7-9 TGTGCCAGCAGCTTAGCGACAGCAAACACTGAAGCTTTCTTT CASSLATANTEAFF
TRBD1 TRBJ2-1 few TRBV9 TGTGCCAGCAGCGCCGGGGAAGGGACAGACCACTACAATGAGCAGTTCTTC CASSAGEGTDHYNEQFF
TRBD1 TRBJ1-4 few TRBV7-8 TGTGCCAGCAGCTTATTCGGGGGTTTTGGGACAGGTGGAGAAAAACTGTTTTTT CASSLFGGFGTGGEKLFF
TRBD1 TRBJ2-7 few TRBV30 TGTGCCCGCGGGACAGGGGGTCCCTACGAGCAGTACTTC CARGTGGPYEQYF
- TRBJ2-7 - TRBV2 TGTGCCAGCAGTGAAGCGGTCGGCAGGGCTCTTAGCTCCTACGAGCAGTACTTC CASSEAVGRALSSYEQYF
- TRBJ1-2 - TRBV7-8 TGTGCCAGCAGCCCGATCCCTCAGGGCTACACCTTC CASSPIPQGYTF
- TRBJ2-1 - TRBV6-5 TGTGCCAGCAGTCCAACGCAGGGCGTGCAGCAGTTCTTC CASSPTQGVQQFF
TRBD2 TRBJ2-5 - TRBV5-1 TGCGCCAGCAGAATAGCGGGGGAGCAAGAGACCCAGTACTTC CASRIAGEQETQYF
TRBD2 TRBJ2-2 once TRBV7-9 TGTTCCAGCAGCGGGAGCACCGGGGAGCTGTTTTTT CSSSGSTGELFF
- TRBJ1-1 - TRBV7-2 TGTGCCAGCAGCTATGAGGGAGGTGAAGCTTTCTTT CASSYEGGEAFF
- TRBJ2-1 - TRBV6-5 TGTGCCAGCAGTTACTCGTGGGGGCTCAATGAGCAGTTCTTC CASSYSWGLNEQFF
TRBD1 TRBJ2-1 - TRBV6-1 TGTGCCAGCAGTGCACCTCGGGACAGGTGGGGACATGAGCAGTTCTTC CASSAPRDRWGHEQFF
- TRBJ2-1 - TRBV29-1 TGCAGCGTTGTATTGGGGACTCTCAGTGAGCAGTTCTTC CSVVLGTLSEQFF
- TRBJ2-3 - TRBV28 TGTGCCAGCAAGGCGTGGCGGGGAGGAGATACGCAGTATTTT CASKAWRGGDTQYF
TRBD1 TRBJ2-3 - TRBV7-6 TGTGCCAGCAGCCCCCGACAGGGGACCACAGATACGCAGTATTTT CASSPRQGTTDTQYF
- TRBJ2-7 - TRBV27 TGTGCCAGCAGTTTGCGGGGTGGCCGCTCAAGGTACGAGCAGTACTTC CASSLRGGRSRYEQYF
TRBD1 TRBJ2-2 - TRBV30 TGTGCCTGGAACCTTCGACGGACAGGGGTAACCGGGGAGCTGTTTTTT CAWNLRRTGVTGELFF
- TRBJ2-2 - TRBV9 TGTGCCAGCAGCGTTCTTCTTTTAGACCGTAGGGAGGTCACCGGGGAGCTGTTTTTT CASSVLLLDRREVTGELFF
TRBD2 TRBJ2-7 few TRBV6-5 TGTGCCAGCAGTTACACCCAAGCGGGATCTTCCTACGAGCAGTACTTC CASSYTQAGSSYEQYF
- TRBJ1-2 - TRBV10-3 TGTGCCATCAGTCTGGGGGCCGATAGTGGCTACACCTTC CAISLGADSGYTF
- TRBJ1-1 - TRBV4-3 TGCGCCAGCAGCCAATGGGGCCCCGGGGGGCGAACTGAAGCTTTCTTT CASSQWGPGGRTEAFF
- TRBJ1-4 once TRBV28 TGTGCCAGTCGAGAGCCAGGCGCGGGTGAAAAACTGTTTTTT CASREPGAGEKLFF
TRBD1 TRBJ1-2 - TRBV5-1 TGCGCCAGCAGCCCCCCCGGGACAGGGAAGAAGAACTACTATGGCTACACCTTC CASSPPGTGKKNYYGYTF
- TRBJ1-5 - TRBV10-2 TGCGCCAGCAGAGGGGCTCAGCAGCCCCAGCATTTT CASRGAQQPQHF
TRBD2 TRBJ2-7 - TRBV15 TGTGCCACCAGCACGTTAGCGGGTTCCTACGAGCAGTACTTC CATSTLAGSYEQYF
- TRBJ1-6 - TRBV21-1 TGTGCCAGCAGCGCAACCACAGGGGGCGGTAATTCACCCCTCCACTTT CASSATTGGGNSPLHF
TRBD1 TRBJ1-1 - TRBV27 TGTGCCAGCAGTTTATCGGGCACAGGGGTTAACACTGAAGCTTTCTTT CASSLSGTGVNTEAFF
- TRBJ2-3 few TRBV6-5 TGTGCCAGCAGTTACTTAGCTGGGGGCGGAGATACGCAGTATTTT CASSYLAGGGDTQYF
TRBD1 TRBJ1-4 few TRBV27 TGTGCCAGCAGTATCCAGGGACAGGTACAAGAAAAACTGTTTTTT CASSIQGQVQEKLFF